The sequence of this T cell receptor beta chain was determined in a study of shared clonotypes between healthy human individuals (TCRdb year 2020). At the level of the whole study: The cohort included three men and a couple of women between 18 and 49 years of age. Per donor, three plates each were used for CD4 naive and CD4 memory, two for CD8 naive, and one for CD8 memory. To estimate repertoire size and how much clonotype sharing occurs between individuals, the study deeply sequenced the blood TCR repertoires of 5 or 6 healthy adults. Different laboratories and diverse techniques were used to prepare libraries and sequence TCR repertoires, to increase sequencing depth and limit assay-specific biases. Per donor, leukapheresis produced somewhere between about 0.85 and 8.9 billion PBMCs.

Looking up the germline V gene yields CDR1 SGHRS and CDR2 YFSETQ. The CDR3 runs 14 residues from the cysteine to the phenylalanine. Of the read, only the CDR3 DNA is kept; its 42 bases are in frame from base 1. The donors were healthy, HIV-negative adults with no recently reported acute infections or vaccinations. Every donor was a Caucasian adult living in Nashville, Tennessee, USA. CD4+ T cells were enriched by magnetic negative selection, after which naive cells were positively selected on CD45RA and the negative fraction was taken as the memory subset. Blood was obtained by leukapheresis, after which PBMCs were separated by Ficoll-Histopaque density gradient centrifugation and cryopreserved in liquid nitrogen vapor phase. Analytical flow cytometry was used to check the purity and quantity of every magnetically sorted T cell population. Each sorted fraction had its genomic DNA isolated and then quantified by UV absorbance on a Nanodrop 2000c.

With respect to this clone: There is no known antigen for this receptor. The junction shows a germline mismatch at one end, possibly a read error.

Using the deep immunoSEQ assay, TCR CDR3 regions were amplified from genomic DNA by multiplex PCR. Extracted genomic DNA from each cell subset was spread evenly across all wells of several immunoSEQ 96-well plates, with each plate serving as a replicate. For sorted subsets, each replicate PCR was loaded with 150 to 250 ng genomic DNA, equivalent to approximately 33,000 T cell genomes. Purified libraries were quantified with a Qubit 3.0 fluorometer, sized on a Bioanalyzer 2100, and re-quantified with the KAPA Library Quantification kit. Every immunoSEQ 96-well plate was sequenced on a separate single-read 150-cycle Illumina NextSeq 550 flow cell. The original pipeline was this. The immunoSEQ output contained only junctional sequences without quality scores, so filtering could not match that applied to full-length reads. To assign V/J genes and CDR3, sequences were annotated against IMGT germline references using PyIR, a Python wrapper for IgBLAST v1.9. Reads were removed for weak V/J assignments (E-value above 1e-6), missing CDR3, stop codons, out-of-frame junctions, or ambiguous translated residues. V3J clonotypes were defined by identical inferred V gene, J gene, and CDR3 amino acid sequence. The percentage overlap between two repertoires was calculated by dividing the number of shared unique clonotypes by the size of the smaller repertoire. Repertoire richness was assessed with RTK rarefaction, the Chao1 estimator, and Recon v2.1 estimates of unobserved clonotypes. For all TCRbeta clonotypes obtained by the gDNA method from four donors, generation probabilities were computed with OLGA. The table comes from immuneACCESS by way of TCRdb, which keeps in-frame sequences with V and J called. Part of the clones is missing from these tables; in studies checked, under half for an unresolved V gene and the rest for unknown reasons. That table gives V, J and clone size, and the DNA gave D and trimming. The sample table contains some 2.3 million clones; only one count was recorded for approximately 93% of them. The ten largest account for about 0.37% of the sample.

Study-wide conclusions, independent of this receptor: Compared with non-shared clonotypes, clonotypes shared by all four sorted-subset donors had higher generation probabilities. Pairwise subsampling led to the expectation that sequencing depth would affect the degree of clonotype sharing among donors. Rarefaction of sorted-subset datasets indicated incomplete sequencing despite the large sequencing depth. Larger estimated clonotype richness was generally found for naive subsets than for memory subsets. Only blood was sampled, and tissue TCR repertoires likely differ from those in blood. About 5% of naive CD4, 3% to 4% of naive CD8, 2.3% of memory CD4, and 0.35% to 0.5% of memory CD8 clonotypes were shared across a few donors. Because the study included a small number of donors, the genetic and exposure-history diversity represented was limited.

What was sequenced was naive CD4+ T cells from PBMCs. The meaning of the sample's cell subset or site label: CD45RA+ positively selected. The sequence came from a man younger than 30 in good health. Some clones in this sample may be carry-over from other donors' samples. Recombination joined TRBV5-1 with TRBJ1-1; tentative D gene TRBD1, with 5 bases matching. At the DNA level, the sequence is TGCGCCAGCAGCTTGGCGGGGCAGGGAGACCCAGGAGGGTTT. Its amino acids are CASSLAGQGDPGGF.